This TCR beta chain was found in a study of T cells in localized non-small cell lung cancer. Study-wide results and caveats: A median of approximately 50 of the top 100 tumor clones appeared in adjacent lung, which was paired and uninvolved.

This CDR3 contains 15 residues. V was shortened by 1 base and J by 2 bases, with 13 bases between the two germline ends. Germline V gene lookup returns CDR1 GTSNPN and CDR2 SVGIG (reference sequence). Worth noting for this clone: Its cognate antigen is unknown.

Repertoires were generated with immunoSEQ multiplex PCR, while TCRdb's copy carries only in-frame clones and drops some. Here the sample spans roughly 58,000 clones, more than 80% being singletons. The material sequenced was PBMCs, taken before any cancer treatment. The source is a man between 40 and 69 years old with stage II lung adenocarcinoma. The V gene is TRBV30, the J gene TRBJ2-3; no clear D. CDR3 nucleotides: TGTGCCTGGAGTGGTGGCCCTCTGCCCACAGATACGCAGTATTTT. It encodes CAWSGGPLPTDTQYF. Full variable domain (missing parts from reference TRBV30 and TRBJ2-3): SQTIHQWPATLVQPVGSPLSLECTVEGTSNPNLYWYRQAAGRGLQLLFYSVGIGQISSEVPQNLSASRPQDRQFILSSKKLLLSDSGFYLCAWSGGPLPTDTQYFGPGTRLTVL.